This T cell receptor (beta chain) was recovered during a study of shared clonotypes between healthy human individuals. CDR3 size: 17 residues. V lost 1 base and J lost 0; bases outside the gene matches: 8. Germline assignment: CDR1 SNHLY and CDR2 FYNNEI. Measured with immunoSEQ multiplex PCR; TCRdb has only the in-frame clones, and not every one. The sample holds about 110,000 clones, 55% to 70% seen once. The chain has TRBV2 and TRBJ1-2, with TRBD1 matching 7 bases. Sequenced sample: memory CD8+ T cells sorted from blood. Subset meaning: CD45RO+ cells pooled with CCR7-negative TemRA cells. This TCR derives from a young woman in good health. CDR3 sequence (DNA): TGTGCCAGCAGTGAAGATCGACAGGGCTTTTCTAACTATGGCTACACCTTC. Amino acid sequence: CASSEDRQGFSNYGYTF.